Sequencing of this T cell receptor beta chain was carried out in a study of identical twins. Whole-study findings and limits: These conclusions were based on statistical analysis (cross-sectional, not following the same donors). Out-of-frame sharing of TCR alpha in monozygotic twins was underestimated by models.

Only a few counts were recorded for this clonotype. Its antigen remains unidentified. Template switching added a universal primer site, and cDNA bore unique molecular identifiers. Each CDR3 protein is one row after TCRdb ran MiXCR on the 5' RACE reads. Of 200,000 to 300,000 distinct CDR3 sequences in the sample, roughly 7% were seen once. This CDR3 has 17 amino acids. Germline CDR1 reads SGHDN; CDR2 reads FVKESK. J gave up 6 bases and V 4 bases, and 12 bases lay outside the gene matches. The sample was also linked to a second study, of yellow fever vaccine responses in identical twins. This second report adds: Twins reportedly mounted vaccine T cell responses that seemed partly convergent, partly personalized.

The sequence came from a woman aged 18-29 years in good health. This chain links TRBV14 with TRBJ2-1; 10 positions match TRBD2. Sequenced: memory (CD45RO+) T cells sorted from blood. The CDR3 spells CASSPQTSGFPRNEQFF. CDR3 DNA: TGTGCCAGCAGCCCACAGACTAGCGGGTTCCCCCGCAATGAGCAGTTCTTC.